The clone carrying this T cell receptor (beta chain) was found once. The sample comes from a study of blood T cell repertoires in COVID-19. At the level of the study: Material from acute and convalescent COVID-19 was sourced from the United States, Italy and Spain. T cells, B-cell-depleted T cells, or PBMCs supplied cDNA or gDNA.

In the authors' workflow: Nucleated cell counts were estimated from reference gene primer amplification. The data were produced by immunoSEQ multiplex PCR, yet TCRdb's version contains in-frame clones alone and is incomplete. The D gene and trimming were derived from the DNA, and the V and J assignments and clone size from that table. This sample has roughly 70,000 clones, with around 89% found just once. Germline V gene lookup returns CDR1 MDHEN and CDR2 SYDVKM. V lost 2 bases and J 6 bases, leaving 8 bases between the germline ends. CDR3 length: 12 amino acids. The rearrangement joins TRBV28 to TRBJ2-7; D is undetermined. The TCR sequence derives from an elderly woman with active COVID-19. The sample was peripheral blood. The CDR3 is CASSLADTEQYF. The CDR3 nucleotides are TGTGCCAGCAGTTTAGCAGATACCGAGCAGTACTTC.